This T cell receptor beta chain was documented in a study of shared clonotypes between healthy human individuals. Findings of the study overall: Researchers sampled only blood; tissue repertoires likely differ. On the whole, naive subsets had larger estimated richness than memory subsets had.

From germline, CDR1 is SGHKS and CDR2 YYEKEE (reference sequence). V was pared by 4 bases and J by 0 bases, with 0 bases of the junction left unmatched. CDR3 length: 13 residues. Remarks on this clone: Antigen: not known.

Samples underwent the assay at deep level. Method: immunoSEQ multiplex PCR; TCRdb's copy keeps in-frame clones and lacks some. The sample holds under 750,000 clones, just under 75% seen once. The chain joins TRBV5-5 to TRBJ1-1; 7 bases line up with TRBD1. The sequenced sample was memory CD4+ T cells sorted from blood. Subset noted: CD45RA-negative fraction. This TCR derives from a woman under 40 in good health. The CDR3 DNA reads TGTGCCAGCAGCGACAGGGTGAACACTGAAGCTTTCTTT. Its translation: CASSDRVNTEAFF.